This T cell receptor (beta chain) was documented in a study of monozygotic twins with inflammatory bowel disease. Notes on the study in general: Inverse Simpson values showed less TCRbeta diversity in IBD patients than in their healthy co-twins.

The CDR3 runs to 16 residues. CDR1 is SGHTA and CDR2 is FQGNSA in the germline V gene. TCRalpha and TCRbeta cDNA went through two nested PCRs of approximately 16 and 10 cycles. TCRdb derives one entry per CDR3 protein from the 5' RACE reads, leaving out DNA. The sample table includes about 450,000 distinct CDR3 sequences. Points on this clonotype: What it binds is not known.

This sequence was found in a human donor with ulcerative colitis or Crohn's disease, or a healthy co-twin of an affected twin (not recorded which). This sequence joins TRBV7-2 and TRBJ2-6. The sample was blood. The chain's CDR3 is CASSFLSVAGANVLTF.